The following is a T cell receptor (beta chain) sequence with its context. Its antigen is unidentified. These data belong to a study of cytomegalovirus exposure and HLA in healthy donors. Turning to the study itself: Unique TCRs from HLA-typed donors, 80 million to 90 million of them, were held in an early data release.

The CDR3 contains 16 residues. V lost 4 bases to trimming and J lost 2 bases; unmatched junction nucleotides: 7. Per germline, CDR1 SGHTA and CDR2 FQGNSA. Study-wide findings and caveats: Overall, 164 TCR beta chains were annotated as cytomegalovirus-associated. Rarity held for most TCR sequences, but there were some public TCRs that occurred in many donors. CMV serostatus was the sole immune exposure data available.

Amplification used 60 Vbeta primers and 13 Jbeta primers. The data were produced by immunoSEQ multiplex PCR, yet TCRdb's version contains in-frame clones alone and is incomplete. The table lists fewer than 180,000 clones, 70% to 80% of them singletons, with roughly 6% in the top ten. This receptor was identified in a middle-aged man in good health and CMV-seropositive. This chain links TRBV7-2 with TRBJ2-2, with 7 bases identical to TRBD1. The source material was PBMCs. CDR3 coding DNA: TGTGCCAGCAGCTCCTCCGGGACAGACAACACCGGGGAGCTGTTTTTT. Protein product: CASSSSGTDNTGELFF.